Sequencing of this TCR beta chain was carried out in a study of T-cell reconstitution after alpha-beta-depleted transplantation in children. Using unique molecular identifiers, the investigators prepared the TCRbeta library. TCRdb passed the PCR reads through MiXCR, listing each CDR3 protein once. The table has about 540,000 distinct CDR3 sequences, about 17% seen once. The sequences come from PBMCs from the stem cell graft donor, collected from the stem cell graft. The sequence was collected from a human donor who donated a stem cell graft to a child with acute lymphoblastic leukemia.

The CDR3 loop reads CSVDQDGTDTQYF. In DNA form, the CDR3 reads TGCAGCGTTGACCAAGACGGCACAGATACGCAGTATTTT. The chain links TRBV29-1 to TRBJ2-3; no clear D gene. Germline V gene sequence: CDR1 SQVTM, CDR2 ANQGSEA. V lost 3 bases and J lost 1, with 8 bases in between. CDR3 length: 13 residues.